This TCR beta chain appears in the sequencing data of a study of blood T cell repertoires in COVID-19. CDR3 size: 13 residues. V gave up 4 bases and J gave up 4 bases, with 11 bases separating them. CDR1 is SQVTM and CDR2 is ANQGSEA in the germline V gene. The repertoire was sequenced with immunoSEQ multiplex PCR; TCRdb's copy has only in-frame clones and lacks some. The sample holds under 200,000 clones, 79% seen once. Those who participated ranged in age from roughly 18 to 90 years and resided in about 24 US areas. Input material: PBMCs or T cells enriched from blood (not recorded which). The source of this sequence is a woman in her 70s in a cohort exposed to, infected with or recovered from COVID-19 (not recorded which). The J gene is TRBJ1-5, the V gene TRBV29-1; D is unclear. CDR3 bases: TGCAGCGTTGGATGGGCCTTAAATCAGCCCCAGCATTTT. Translation: CSVGWALNQPQHF.